Included here is one TCR beta chain sequence, with context. In germline, CDR1 is LGHNA, CDR2 YSLEER. The length of the CDR3 is 14 residues. The junction had 8 bases not matched to a gene; V was cut back by 4 bases and J by 9 bases. This record comes from a study of blood T cell repertoires in COVID-19. In the original workflow: Reference gene primer amplification yielded estimated nucleated cell counts. Some clones are missing from TCRdb's copy, which holds only in-frame ones; the method was immunoSEQ multiplex PCR. V and J calls and clone size are those listed in that table; D and trimming were worked out from the DNA. The sample yields roughly 160,000 clones, around 72% seen once.

Material for sequencing was peripheral blood. The V gene is TRBV4-3, the J gene TRBJ2-3; TRBD1 aligns across 9 bases. The receptor was isolated from a woman older than 75 with acute or convalescent COVID-19. The CDR3: CASSLIQGAGTQYF. The CDR3 DNA sequence: TGCGCCAGCAGCCTGATACAGGGGGCGGGAACGCAGTATTTT.